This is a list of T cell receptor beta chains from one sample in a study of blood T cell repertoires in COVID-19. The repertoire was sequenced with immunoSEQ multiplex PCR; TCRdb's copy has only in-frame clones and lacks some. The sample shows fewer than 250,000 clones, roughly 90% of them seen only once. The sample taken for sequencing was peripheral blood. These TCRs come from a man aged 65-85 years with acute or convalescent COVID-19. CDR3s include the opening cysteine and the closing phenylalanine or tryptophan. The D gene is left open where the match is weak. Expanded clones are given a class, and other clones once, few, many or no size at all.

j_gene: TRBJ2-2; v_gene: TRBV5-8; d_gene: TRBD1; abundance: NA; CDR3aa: CASSLVRTGNTGELFF; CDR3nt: TGTGCCAGCAGCTTGGTACGGACAGGGAACACCGGGGAGCTGTTTTTT
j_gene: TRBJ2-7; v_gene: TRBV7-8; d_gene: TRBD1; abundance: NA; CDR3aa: CASNSDRGPYEQYF; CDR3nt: TGTGCCAGCAACTCGGACAGGGGGCCGTACGAGCAGTACTTC
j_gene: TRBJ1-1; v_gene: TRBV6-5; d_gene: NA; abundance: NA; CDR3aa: CASSYRELPNTEAFF; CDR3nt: TGTGCCAGCAGTTACCGGGAACTTCCGAACACTGAAGCTTTCTTT
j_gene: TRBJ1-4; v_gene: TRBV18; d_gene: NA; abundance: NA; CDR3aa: CASSPTGGTNEKLFF; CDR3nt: TGTGCCAGCTCACCCACGGGGGGGACTAATGAAAAACTGTTTTTT
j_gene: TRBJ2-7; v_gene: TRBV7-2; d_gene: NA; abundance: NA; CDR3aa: CASSSGGFYEQYF; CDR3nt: TGTGCCAGCAGCTCAGGGGGGTTCTACGAGCAGTACTTC
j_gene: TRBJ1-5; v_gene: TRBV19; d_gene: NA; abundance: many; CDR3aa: CASSKDSSYSNQPQHF; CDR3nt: TGTGCCAGTAGTAAGGACAGTTCCTATAGCAATCAGCCCCAGCATTTT
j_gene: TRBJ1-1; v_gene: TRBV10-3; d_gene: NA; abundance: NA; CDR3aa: CAIRGGGNPEAFF; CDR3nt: TGTGCCATCAGGGGGGGAGGGAACCCTGAAGCTTTCTTT
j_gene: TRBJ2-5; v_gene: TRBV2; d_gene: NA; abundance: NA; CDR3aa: CASRGTGSWETQYF; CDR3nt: TGTGCCAGCAGAGGAACTGGGAGTTGGGAGACCCAGTACTTC
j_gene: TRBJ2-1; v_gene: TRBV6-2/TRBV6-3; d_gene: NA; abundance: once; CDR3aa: CASSYDVFDGTSYNEQFF; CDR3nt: TGTGCCAGCAGTTACGACGTCTTCGACGGGACATCCTACAATGAGCAGTTCTTC
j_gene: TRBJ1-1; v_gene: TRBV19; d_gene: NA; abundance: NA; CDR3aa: CASSISRRAVTEAFF; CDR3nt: TGTGCCAGTAGTATCTCCCGCAGGGCGGTCACTGAAGCTTTCTTT
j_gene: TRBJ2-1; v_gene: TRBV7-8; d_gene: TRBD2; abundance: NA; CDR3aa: CASSHLAGGEQFF; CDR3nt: TGTGCCAGCAGCCACCTAGCGGGAGGGGAGCAGTTCTTC
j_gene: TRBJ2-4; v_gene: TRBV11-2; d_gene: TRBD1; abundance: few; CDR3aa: CASSLGDRVVQYF; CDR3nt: TGTGCCAGCAGCTTAGGCGACAGGGTGGTTCAGTACTTC
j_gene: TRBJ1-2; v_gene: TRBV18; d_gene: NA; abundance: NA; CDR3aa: CASSPQGIGVNYGYTF; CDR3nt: TGTGCCAGCTCACCCCAAGGGATCGGGGTAAACTATGGCTACACCTTC
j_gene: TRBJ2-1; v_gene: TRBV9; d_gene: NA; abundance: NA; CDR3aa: CASSDRDTKGYNEQFF; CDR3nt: TGTGCCAGCAGCGACCGGGACACCAAAGGGTACAATGAGCAGTTCTTC
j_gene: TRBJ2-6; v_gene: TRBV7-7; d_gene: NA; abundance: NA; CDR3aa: CASSIDSSGANVLTF; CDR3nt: TGTGCTAGCAGCATCGACAGCTCTGGGGCCAACGTCCTGACTTTC
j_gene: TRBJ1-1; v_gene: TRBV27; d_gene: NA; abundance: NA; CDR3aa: CASSFPGGTEAFF; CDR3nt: TGTGCCAGCAGCTTCCCCGGGGGCACTGAAGCTTTCTTT
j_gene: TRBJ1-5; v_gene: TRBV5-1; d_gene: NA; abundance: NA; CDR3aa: CASSLSGNSNQPQHF; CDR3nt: TGCGCCAGCAGCTTGTCAGGGAATAGCAATCAGCCCCAGCATTTT
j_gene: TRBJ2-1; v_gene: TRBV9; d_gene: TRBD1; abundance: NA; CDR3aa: CASSVGGGQRNNEQFF; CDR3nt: TGTGCCAGCAGCGTAGGTGGGGGACAGCGCAACAATGAGCAGTTCTTC
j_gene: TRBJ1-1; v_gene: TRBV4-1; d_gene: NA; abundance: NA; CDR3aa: CASSQDVGQGGDTEAFF; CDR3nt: TGCGCCAGCAGCCAAGATGTCGGTCAGGGAGGAGACACTGAAGCTTTCTTT
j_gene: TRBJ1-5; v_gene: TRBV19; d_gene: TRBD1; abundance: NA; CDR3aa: CASSMTGPNQPQHF; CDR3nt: TGTGCCAGTAGTATGACAGGGCCGAATCAGCCCCAGCATTTT
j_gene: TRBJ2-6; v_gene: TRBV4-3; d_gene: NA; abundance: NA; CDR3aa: CASSPGTQSGANVLTF; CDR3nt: TGCGCCAGCAGCCCCGGGACTCAGTCTGGGGCCAACGTCCTGACTTTC
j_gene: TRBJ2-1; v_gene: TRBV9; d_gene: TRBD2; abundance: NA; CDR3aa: CASTGTSGNNEQFF; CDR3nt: TGTGCCAGCACTGGGACTAGCGGTAACAATGAGCAGTTCTTC
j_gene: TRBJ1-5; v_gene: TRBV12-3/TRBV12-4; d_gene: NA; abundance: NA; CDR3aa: CASSEGTPQHF; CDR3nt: TGTGCCAGCAGTGAGGGCACCCCCCAGCATTTT
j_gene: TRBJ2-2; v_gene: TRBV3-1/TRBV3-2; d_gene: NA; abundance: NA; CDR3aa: CASSQVGGIKNTGELFF; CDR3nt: TGTGCCAGCAGCCAAGTGGGCGGGATAAAGAACACCGGGGAGCTGTTTTTT
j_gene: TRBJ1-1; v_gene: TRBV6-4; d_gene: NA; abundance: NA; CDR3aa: CASSATGTTEAFF; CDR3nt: TGTGCCAGCAGCGCCACAGGGACCACTGAAGCTTTCTTT
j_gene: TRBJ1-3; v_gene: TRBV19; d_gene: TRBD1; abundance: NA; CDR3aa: CASSIAPGGIRNTIYF; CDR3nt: TGTGCCAGTAGTATAGCCCCAGGGGGAATCCGGAACACCATATATTTT